This record concerns one T cell receptor (beta chain) sequence. Its antigen remains unidentified. TCRdb reprocessed the RT-PCR reads with MiXCR, giving one entry per CDR3 protein. The sample shows 200,000 to 300,000 distinct CDR3 sequences, about 12% of them seen only once. The trim removed 5 bases at V and 2 bases at J, leaving 12 bases unmatched. Per the germline V gene, CDR1 is SEHNR and CDR2 is FQNEAQ (reference sequence). This CDR3 has 17 residues. The sample originates from a study of response to subunit inactivated influenza vaccine. Study conclusions and caveats: The authors suggested that few new T cells are recruited per seasonal influenza vaccination.

The chain is built from TRBV7-9 and TRBJ2-3; 8 nucleotides line up with TRBD1. The material sequenced was non-naive T cells sorted from PBMCs, taken 14 to 15 days before vaccination. This clonotype was obtained from a man aged 45-65 years who received an inactivated influenza vaccine. The CDR3 DNA sequence: TGTGCCAGCAGCAAATCCGGACAGGGTGGCTTCACAGATACGCAGTATTTT. This translates into CASSKSGQGGFTDTQYF.